The 10 T cell receptor beta chains given below trace back to one sample, sequenced in a study of cytomegalovirus exposure and HLA in healthy donors. The PCR used 60 Vbeta and 13 Jbeta primers. Profiled with immunoSEQ multiplex PCR; TCRdb holds only in-frame clones, not every one. Here the sample table reports fewer than 150,000 clones. Sequencing was done on a sample of PBMCs. The receptors here all came from a man aged 35-49 years in good health and CMV-seronegative.

This sequence joins TRBV19 and TRBJ1-5; D gene ambiguous. This CDR3 is built from 15 residues. V lost 1 base and J 7 bases, leaving 14 bases between the germline ends. Germline CDR1 and CDR2: LNHDA and SQIVND (reference sequence). CDR3 region: CASSIARGWRQPQHF. CDR3 coding DNA: TGTGCCAGTAGTATAGCGCGGGGTTGGCGGCAGCCCCAGCATTTT.

The chain employs TRBV6-5 and TRBJ2-5; 8 positions match TRBD1. Per germline, CDR1 MNHEY and CDR2 SVGAGI. After removal of 6 bases from V and 11 bases from J, the junction contained 11 bases not matched to a gene. This CDR3 contains 13 residues. The CDR3 DNA reads TGTGCCAGCAGGGACGGGACACAGGGGGGACAGTACTTC. Translated, it gives CASRDGTQGGQYF.

The J gene is TRBJ2-7, the V gene TRBV2; TRBD2 matches 8 bases. V shed 5 bases, J shed 1 base, and the junction held 1 base outside the gene matches. CDR3 length: 13 amino acids. The germline V gene encodes CDR1 SNHLY and CDR2 FYNNEI. The CDR3 spells CASSRGGSYEQYF. The CDR3 DNA reads TGTGCCAGCAGTCGGGGGGGGTCCTACGAGCAGTACTTC. The entire variable domain, with the rest obtained from reference TRBV2 and TRBJ2-7, is as follows: EPEVTQTPSHQVTQMGQEVILRCVPISNHLYFYWYRQILGQKVEFLVSFYNNEISEKSEIFDDQFSVERPDGSNFTLKIRSTKLEDSAMYFCASSRGGSYEQYFGPGTRLTVT.

The chain joins TRBV6-4 to TRBJ1-2; D is perhaps TRBD1 (6 bases). The CDR3 sequence is 15 residues long. Germline CDR1 reads MRHNA; CDR2 reads SNTAGT. V was cut by 0 bases and J by 8 bases, with 16 bases left in between. DNA of the CDR3: TGTGCCAGCAGTGACTCGAATGGCAGGGGAAGCGGCTACACCTTC. Translating it yields CASSDSNGRGSGYTF.

The J gene is TRBJ1-2, the V gene TRBV11-2; possible D gene TRBD1, 6 bases. Germline V CDR1 and CDR2: SGHAT, FQNNGV. V was shortened by 3 bases and J by 1 base, with 18 bases between the two germline ends. This CDR3 comprises 17 residues. The CDR3 here is CASSLLTGGSRNYGYTF. For the CDR3, the DNA is TGTGCCAGCAGCTTGTTGACGGGGGGCTCACGTAACTATGGCTACACCTTC.

This chain links TRBV11-2 with TRBJ2-2; weak D call: TRBD2 (6 bases). This CDR3 has 16 amino acids. V gave up 4 bases and J gave up 3 bases, with 15 bases separating them. Germline loops: CDR1 SGHAT, CDR2 FQNNGV. CDR3 sequence (DNA): TGTGCCAGCAGCTCCCCCGGGCGGGGAGACACCGGGGAGCTGTTTTTT. Its translation is CASSSPGRGDTGELFF. Supplemented by reference TRBV11-2 and TRBJ2-2, the full variable domain reads EAGVAQSPRYKIIEKRQSVAFWCNPISGHATLYWYQQILGQGPKLLIQFQNNGVVDDSQLPKDRFSAERLKGVDSTLKIQPAKLEDSAVYLCASSSPGRGDTGELFFGEGSRLTVL.

This chain connects TRBV10-3 to TRBJ1-1; D possibly corresponds to TRBD1 (6 bases). The CDR3 spans 14 residues. Trimming cost V 7 bases and J 1 base, with 13 bases left between them. Germline V lookup: CDR1 ENHRY, CDR2 SYGVKD. This chain's CDR3 is CAIKKGGENTEAFF. The CDR3 bases are TGTGCCATCAAGAAAGGGGGGGAGAACACTGAAGCTTTCTTT.

This chain links TRBV7-7 with TRBJ2-5, with D possibly matching TRBD2 (6 bases). CDR3 length: 14 residues. Germline values: CDR1 SSHAT, CDR2 FNYEAQ (reference sequence). Between the trimmed V and J ends, which lost 4 bases and 5 bases, there was a span of 14 bases. Here the CDR3 DNA reads TGTGCCAGCAGCTCCGGGACTCCTGGTGAGACCCAGTACTTC. The encoded protein is CASSSGTPGETQYF.

The chain joins TRBV19 to TRBJ2-7; no firm D call. The CDR3 has 13 residues. V was shortened by 4 bases and J by 4 bases, with 11 bases between the two germline ends. Germline V gene data show CDR1 as LNHDA and CDR2 as SQIVND (reference sequence). CDR3 loop: CASSTRVGYEQYF. In DNA form, the CDR3 reads TGTGCCAGTAGTACCCGGGTTGGATACGAGCAGTACTTC.

This chain uses TRBV10-3 with TRBJ2-5; D call uncertain. Trimming took 6 bases from V and 5 from J, leaving 13 bases between them. The CDR3 is 13 residues long. Germline V gives CDR1 ENHRY, CDR2 SYGVKD. The CDR3 DNA reads TGTGCCATCAGGCCGGAGATTTGGGAGACCCAGTACTTC. It is translated as CAIRPEIWETQYF.